The 9 T cell receptor beta chains below were found in one sample sequenced in a study of blood T cell repertoires in COVID-19. The repertoire was sequenced with immunoSEQ multiplex PCR; TCRdb's copy has only in-frame clones and lacks some. This table has 150,000 to 200,000 clones, more than 85% appearing once. Sequencing was done on a sample of PBMCs or T cells enriched from blood (not recorded which). These receptors all come from a woman aged 40 to 50 in a cohort exposed to, infected with or recovered from COVID-19 (not recorded which).

V gene TRBV18 combines with J gene TRBJ2-5; 7 positions agree with TRBD1. The trim removed 3 bases at V and 5 bases at J, leaving 12 bases unmatched. CDR3 length equals 16 residues. The germline CDR1 and CDR2 sequences are KGHSH and LQKENI. CDR3 sequence (DNA): TGTGCCAGCTCACCTGCTACGACAGGGTGGAGGGAGACCCAGTACTTC. Translating gives CASSPATTGWRETQYF. The variable domain in full, with the rest retrieved from reference TRBV18 and TRBJ2-5, is NAGVMQNPRHLVRRRGQEARLRCSPMKGHSHVYWYRQLPEEGLKFMVYLQKENIIDESGMPKERFSAEFPKEGPSILRIQQVVRGDSAAYFCASSPATTGWRETQYFGPGTRLLVL.

V and J are TRBV9 and TRBJ2-5; 11 nucleotides match TRBD2. The germline CDR1 and CDR2 sequences are SGDLS and YYNGEE. The CDR3 has 15 residues. V shed 4 bases and J 5 bases; nucleotides not matched to a gene: 7. The CDR3 nucleotides are TGTGCCAGCAGCCTTAGCGGGGGGGCCAGGGAGACCCAGTACTTC. Protein sequence: CASSLSGGARETQYF.

The V and J genes are TRBV5-8 and TRBJ1-2; D perhaps matches TRBD1 (6 bases). The CDR3 consists of 14 residues. Per the germline V gene, CDR1 is SGHTS and CDR2 is YDEGEE. V was shortened by 1 base and J by 5 bases, with 12 bases between the two germline ends. The CDR3 here is CASSLSGERYGYTF. CDR3 nucleotides: TGTGCCAGCAGCTTGTCAGGGGAGCGGTATGGCTACACCTTC.

This chain uses TRBV21-1 with TRBJ2-5; TRBD2 is the table's D call and was not checked against the DNA. TRBV21-1 is tagged as a pseudogene. The CDR3 spans 15 residues. For the CDR3, the DNA is TGTGCCAGCAGCAGCCTAGCCGGGTGGCAAGAGACCCAGTACTTC. Encoded protein: CASSSLAGWQETQYF.

In its sample, this clone was seen a few times. The rearrangement joins TRBV6-5 to TRBJ1-2; D may be TRBD1 (6 bases). The ends were cut back, 2 bases at V and 7 bases at J, with 17 bases in the middle. CDR3 size: 15 residues. Germline CDR1 and CDR2: MNHEY and SVGAGI. The CDR3: CASSYTVRGKGGYTF. The CDR3 DNA follows: TGTGCCAGCAGTTACACCGTCAGGGGAAAGGGTGGCTACACCTTC.

This rearrangement joins TRBV6-5 to TRBJ1-1; 7 positions match TRBD1. Germline CDR1 is MNHEY and CDR2 is SVGAGI. J was trimmed by 1 base and V by 4 bases; bases with no gene match: 6. The CDR3 runs to 15 residues. CDR3 sequence reads: CASSSVGQPNTEAFF. CDR3 DNA: TGTGCCAGCAGTTCGGTGGGACAGCCGAACACTGAAGCTTTCTTT.

J is TRBJ2-3 and V is TRBV19, with a tentative D call TRBD1 (6 bases). The CDR3 is made up of 17 amino acids. CDR1 and CDR2 from the germline V gene are LNHDA and SQIVND (reference sequence). The V gene lost 1 base and the J gene lost 1 base, with 15 bases spanning the gap. CDR3 residues: CASSIGSTGPGTDTQYF. As DNA, the CDR3 is TGTGCCAGTAGTATAGGATCGACAGGCCCCGGCACAGATACGCAGTATTTT.

The gene calls are TRBV15 and TRBJ1-3; 7 bases agree with TRBD1. Germline CDR1 reads LNHNV; CDR2 reads YYDKDF (reference sequence). The V gene end was trimmed by 0 bases and the J gene end by 2 bases; junction bases not matched to a gene: 4. CDR3 length equals 16 residues. The CDR3 region is CATSRDRRGPGNTIYF. The CDR3 nucleotides are TGTGCCACCAGCAGAGACAGGAGGGGGCCTGGAAACACCATATATTTT.

The chain uses TRBV4-1 and TRBJ2-7, with 7 bases matching TRBD1. The CDR3 has 16 residues. V dropped 2 bases and J dropped 1; count of bases not matched to a gene: 8. CDR1 is MGHRA and CDR2 is YSYEKL in the germline V gene. The DNA for the CDR3 is TGCGCCAGCAGCCAAATGTGGCCGGGACAGTCCTACGAGCAGTACTTC. Residues: CASSQMWPGQSYEQYF.